The 30 T cell receptor beta chains reported below all come from one sample, sequenced in a study of CD8+ T cells in alopecia areata. RNA extraction was followed by reverse transcription into cDNA, which acted as the sequencing template. Here immunoSEQ multiplex PCR was the method, and the copy in TCRdb shows in-frame clones only, minus some. The table shows roughly 250,000 clones, with 67% occurring only once. Sequencing used CD4+ T cells sorted from blood, obtained at week 0. These receptors all stem from a human donor with alopecia areata.

The V and J genes are TRBV25-1 and TRBJ2-5; D unresolved. Germline loops: CDR1 MGHDK, CDR2 SYGVNS. The germline V and J ends were trimmed by 4 bases and 5 bases, with 17 bases remaining between them. The CDR3 is made up of 15 amino acids. In nucleotides, the CDR3 is TGTGCCAGCAGTGGGCCGGATATGCCAAAGGAGACCCAGTACTTC. It codes for CASSGPDMPKETQYF.

V and J are TRBV30 and TRBJ1-5; D perhaps matches TRBD1 (5 bases). CDR1 is GTSNPN and CDR2 is SVGIG in the germline V gene (reference sequence). The CDR3 is made up of 15 amino acids. With 2 bases removed from V and 7 bases from J, the gap between germline ends came to 18 bases. The CDR3 is CAWSWGERSTQPQHF. CDR3 nucleotide sequence: TGTGCCTGGAGTTGGGGGGAAAGGAGCACCCAGCCCCAGCATTTT.

The chain combines TRBV6-5 with TRBJ2-5, with 7 bases matching TRBD2. V lost 0 bases to trimming and J lost 2 bases; unmatched junction nucleotides: 6. The CDR3 has 16 amino acids. The germline CDR1 and CDR2 sequences are MNHEY and SVGAGI. In DNA, the CDR3 is TGTGCCAGCAGTTACTCCCTAGCGGAGAGACAAGAGACCCAGTACTTC. Encoded protein: CASSYSLAERQETQYF.

This chain connects TRBV23-1 to TRBJ2-7; 8 positions agree with TRBD2. TRBV23-1 is given ORF status, its function remaining uncertain. V dropped 4 bases and J dropped 12; count of bases not matched to a gene: 23. This CDR3 comprises 17 residues. As DNA, the CDR3 is TGCGCCAGCAGTCCTATGGGCGGGGGGTTCCCGTGGTCCGCACGGTACTTC. This encodes CASSPMGGGFPWSARYF.

This CDR3 is CSVETGQGGEKLFF. In nucleotides, the CDR3 is TGCAGCGTTGAGACGGGACAGGGTGGTGAAAAACTGTTTTTT. This rearrangement joins TRBV29-1 to TRBJ1-4, with 9 bases lining up with TRBD1. Per germline, CDR1 SQVTM and CDR2 ANQGSEA. This CDR3 comprises 14 residues. The J segment lost 7 bases and the V segment lost 3 bases, leaving 6 bases of the junction unmatched.

The V and J genes are TRBV9 and TRBJ1-2; unclear D gene. Germline CDR1 and CDR2: SGDLS and YYNGEE. V was clipped by 0 bases and J by 1 base, with 10 bases between them. CDR3 length: 15 residues. The CDR3 sequence: CASSVGVGNNYGYTF. The CDR3 coding sequence is TGTGCCAGCAGCGTAGGCGTTGGGAATAACTATGGCTACACCTTC.

In DNA form, the CDR3 reads TGCAGCGTTCGGGACAGGGCTCACGAGCAGTACTTC. It encodes CSVRDRAHEQYF. V gene TRBV29-1 combines with J gene TRBJ2-7, with 9 bases aligning to TRBD1. The CDR3 runs to 12 residues. Unmatched junction bases numbered 4, after V lost 5 bases and J lost 5 bases. Germline-derived CDR1 and CDR2 are SQVTM and ANQGSEA.

The CDR3 bases are TGTGCCAGCAGACGGACAGGGATGTACCAAGAGACCCAGTACTTC. It codes for CASRRTGMYQETQYF. The V and J genes are TRBV5-5 and TRBJ2-5; 8 bases are shared with TRBD1. The V and J ends lost 5 bases and 0 bases, in that order; junction bases with no gene match: 6. Germline loops: CDR1 SGHKS, CDR2 YYEKEE (reference sequence). The CDR3 spans 15 residues.

This clone has a handful of counts. The sample contains more than one DNA sequence encoding this CDR3. The rearrangement uses TRBV29-1 and TRBJ2-5, with 7 bases lining up with TRBD1. This CDR3 is 12 amino acids long. From germline, CDR1 is SQVTM and CDR2 ANQGSEA. With V trimmed by 6 bases and J by 3 bases, 4 bases remained unmatched. The CDR3 bases are TGCAGCGTCGTAGGGACAGAAGAGACCCAGTACTTC. It specifies CSVVGTEETQYF.

This chain connects TRBV7-8 to TRBJ2-2; D gene ambiguous. This CDR3 contains 15 residues. Trimming pared 4 bases from V and 3 bases from J, leaving 12 bases between. Germline V gene data show CDR1 as SGHVS and CDR2 as FQNEAQ. Written as DNA, the CDR3 is TGTGCCAGCAGCTCACTTCTCGACTACACCGGGGAGCTGTTTTTT. Encoded protein: CASSSLLDYTGELFF.

This clone came up a few times. The rearrangement uses TRBV10-3 and TRBJ2-7, with 8 bases identical to TRBD1. V lost 10 bases, J lost 1 base, and 18 bases stayed unmatched. CDR1 is ENHRY and CDR2 is SYGVKD in the germline V gene. This CDR3 contains 17 residues. The CDR3, as DNA: TGTGCCACGAGCTCCCGCGACCGGGACAGGCTATCCTACGAGCAGTACTTC. As protein: CATSSRDRDRLSYEQYF.

A few counts support this clone. The chain couples TRBV6-6 to TRBJ1-2; possibly TRBD1 for D (5 bases). The CDR3 loop spans 13 amino acids. Trimming took 5 bases from V and 5 from J, leaving 12 bases between them. Germline V gene lookup returns CDR1 MNHNY and CDR2 SVGAGI (reference sequence). The CDR3 nucleotides read TGTGCCAGCAGTCTCGCGGGGCTGTATGGCTACACCTTC. Its protein is CASSLAGLYGYTF.

V and J are TRBV9 and TRBJ2-1, with D perhaps TRBD1 (6 bases). Looked up from germline, CDR1 is SGDLS and CDR2 is YYNGEE. The ends were cut back, 0 bases at V and 3 bases at J, with 13 bases in the middle. The CDR3 consists of 16 residues. The CDR3 bases are TGTGCCAGCAGCGTAGCTACGAGGGGGATCTACAATGAGCAGTTCTTC. It specifies CASSVATRGIYNEQFF.

The chain recombines TRBV2 with TRBJ1-1; D unresolved. The CDR3 length is 13 residues. V was clipped by 11 bases and J by 4 bases, with 17 bases between them. Looked up from germline, CDR1 is SNHLY and CDR2 is FYNNEI. Here the CDR3 reads CADSPEGRTEAFF. The CDR3 coding sequence is TGTGCCGACTCCCCGGAGGGTCGCACTGAAGCTTTCTTT.

J is TRBJ2-7 and V is TRBV5-6, with D uncertain. The V end was cut by 1 base, the J end by 6 bases, with 8 bases between. Per germline, CDR1 SGHDT and CDR2 YYEEEE. The CDR3 loop spans 12 amino acids. The CDR3 is CASSLFSSEQYF. CDR3 coding DNA: TGTGCCAGCAGCTTGTTCTCGTCCGAGCAGTACTTC.

This sequence joins TRBV6-1 and TRBJ1-1; D unresolved. The V gene lost 4 bases and the J gene lost 2 bases, with 5 bases spanning the gap. The CDR3 extends over 12 amino acids. Germline V CDR1 and CDR2: MNHNS, SASEGT. CDR3 in amino acids: CASSGINTEAFF. CDR3 coding DNA: TGTGCCAGCAGTGGCATAAACACTGAAGCTTTCTTT.

There are a few counts of this clone. The chain carries TRBV5-1 and TRBJ2-5; tentatively, D is TRBD1 (5 bases). The CDR3 has 12 residues. V gave up 5 bases and J gave up 5 bases, with 10 bases separating them. Germline CDR1 reads SGHRS; CDR2 reads YFSETQ. CDR3 sequence reads: CASRTPGETQYF. In DNA form, the CDR3 reads TGCGCCAGCAGAACCCCAGGGGAGACCCAGTACTTC.

This clone was seen a handful of times. The chain carries TRBV7-3 and TRBJ1-2; TRBD1 agrees at 7 bases. The CDR3 sequence is 13 residues long. V shed 5 bases and J 8 bases; nucleotides not matched to a gene: 8. Germline V gives CDR1 SGHTA, CDR2 FQGTGA. CDR3 nucleotide sequence: TGTGCCAGCAGCCCGACAGGGAATTACGGCTACACCTTC. It is translated as CASSPTGNYGYTF.

This chain uses TRBV30 with TRBJ1-2; D unresolved. The V end lost 5 bases, the J end lost 2 bases, and 18 bases lay between the germline ends. Germline-derived CDR1 and CDR2 are GTSNPN and SVGIG (reference sequence). The CDR3 has 15 amino acids. The CDR3 sequence is CAWALDTRINYGYTF. The DNA for the CDR3 is TGTGCCTGGGCCCTTGACACGAGAATCAACTATGGCTACACCTTC.

V usage is TRBV7-2 and J usage is TRBJ2-2; 10 nucleotides align to TRBD1. Germline V CDR1 and CDR2: SGHTA, FQGNSA. This CDR3 region has 15 residues. V gave up 5 bases and J gave up 5 bases; unmatched junction bases: 5. The CDR3 loop is CASSRQGAWTGELFF. As DNA, the CDR3 is TGTGCCAGCAGCCGACAGGGGGCATGGACCGGGGAGCTGTTTTTT.

The chain is built from TRBV29-1 and TRBJ2-2; TRBD1 matches 7 bases. The V gene end was trimmed by 7 bases and the J gene end by 0 bases; junction bases not matched to a gene: 5. CDR1 is SQVTM, CDR2 ANQGSEA, per germline. The CDR3 has 14 residues. The CDR3 nucleotides are TGCAGCGGGGGACAGCACGCGAACACCGGGGAGCTGTTTTTT. It specifies CSGGQHANTGELFF.

This clone was seen more than once but under ten times. This chain joins TRBV4-2 and TRBJ1-5, with D tentatively TRBD1 (5 bases). V was cut by 0 bases and J by 5 bases, with 14 bases left in between. The CDR3 totals 16 residues. Germline loops: CDR1 LGHNA, CDR2 YNFKEQ. The DNA of the CDR3 is TGTGCCAGCAGCCAAGATCCTTACAGGCCTTATCAGCCCCAGCATTTT. Translating it yields CASSQDPYRPYQPQHF.

This sequence joins TRBV25-1 and TRBJ2-2; maybe TRBD2 (5 bases). V dropped 7 bases and J dropped 6 bases, with 9 bases sitting between them. The germline V gene has CDR1 MGHDK and CDR2 SYGVNS. The CDR3 runs to 12 residues. The chain's CDR3 is CASTGDPGELFF. CDR3 bases: TGTGCCAGCACCGGGGATCCCGGGGAGCTGTTTTTT.

The genes are TRBV15 and TRBJ2-1; 7 positions match TRBD1. In germline, CDR1 is LNHNV, CDR2 YYDKDF (reference sequence). This CDR3 has 18 residues. Trimming took 0 bases from V and 4 from J; bases not matched to a gene: 12. CDR3 in DNA: TGTGCCACCAGCAGAGATCTCCGGACAGGCAGAAATTACAATGAGCAGTTCTTC. Translation gives CATSRDLRTGRNYNEQFF. Full variable domain (rest looked up from reference TRBV15 and TRBJ2-1): DAMVIQNPRYQVTQFGKPVTLSCSQTLNHNVMYWYQQKSSQAPKLLFHYYDKDFNNEADTPDNFQSRRPNTSFCFLDIRSPGLGDTAMYLCATSRDLRTGRNYNEQFFGPGTRLTVL.

This clone has more than one count but fewer than ten. J is TRBJ2-7 and V is TRBV30, with 7 bases fitting TRBD2. This CDR3 spans 13 amino acids. J was trimmed by 3 bases and V by 4 bases; bases with no gene match: 6. CDR1 and CDR2 from the germline V gene are GTSNPN and SVGIG (reference sequence). In DNA, the CDR3 is TGTGCCTGGACACGGGACTACAACTACGAGCAGTACTTC. This encodes CAWTRDYNYEQYF.

Comments on this clone: At the DNA level, this CDR3 is encoded by other sequences in the same sample as well. The genes are TRBV4-3 and TRBJ2-1; D possibly matches TRBD1 or TRBD2 (6 bases each). CDR3 length equals 13 residues. Germline values: CDR1 LGHNA, CDR2 YSLEER. The V gene lost 1 base and the J gene lost 8 bases, with 9 bases spanning the gap. The CDR3 DNA reads as TGCGCCAGCAGCCAAGCTGGGGGGCATGAGCAGTTCTTC. It translates to CASSQAGGHEQFF.

Worth noting for this clone: The same CDR3 is also encoded by other DNA sequences in this sample. The chain uses TRBV5-1 and TRBJ2-7; D not resolved. Germline V gene lookup returns CDR1 SGHRS and CDR2 YFSETQ. V lost 1 base and J 4 bases, leaving 6 bases between the germline ends. The CDR3 is 12 amino acids. The DNA of the CDR3 is TGCGCCAGCAGCTTGTCTGGATACGAGCAGTACTTC. This gives the protein CASSLSGYEQYF.

This sequence joins TRBV29-1 and TRBJ1-1; 9 positions agree with TRBD1. This CDR3 has 13 amino acids. In germline, CDR1 is SQVTM, CDR2 ANQGSEA. The ends lost 4 bases at V and 5 bases at J; junction bases unmatched: 5. The CDR3 DNA is TGCAGCGTTGCTACAGGGGGCCGGACTGAAGCTTTCTTT. Translating it yields CSVATGGRTEAFF.

The rearrangement uses TRBV14 and TRBJ1-2; 9 bases match TRBD1. CDR1 is SGHDN and CDR2 is FVKESK in the germline V gene. The CDR3 sequence is 13 residues long. Trimming cost V 4 bases and J 4 bases; bases outside gene matches: 1. As DNA, the CDR3 is TGTGCCAGCAGCCGGGACAGGGTCTATGGCTACACCTTC. Amino acids: CASSRDRVYGYTF.

CDR3 DNA sequence: TGTGCCTGGGACAGGGTGGTCACCGGGGAGCTGTTTTTT. Its translation: CAWDRVVTGELFF. This chain connects TRBV30 to TRBJ2-2; TRBD1 matches 7 bases. V gave up 5 bases and J gave up 4 bases; unmatched junction bases: 4. The CDR3 sequence is 13 residues long. Germline lookup yields CDR1 GTSNPN and CDR2 SVGIG (reference sequence).